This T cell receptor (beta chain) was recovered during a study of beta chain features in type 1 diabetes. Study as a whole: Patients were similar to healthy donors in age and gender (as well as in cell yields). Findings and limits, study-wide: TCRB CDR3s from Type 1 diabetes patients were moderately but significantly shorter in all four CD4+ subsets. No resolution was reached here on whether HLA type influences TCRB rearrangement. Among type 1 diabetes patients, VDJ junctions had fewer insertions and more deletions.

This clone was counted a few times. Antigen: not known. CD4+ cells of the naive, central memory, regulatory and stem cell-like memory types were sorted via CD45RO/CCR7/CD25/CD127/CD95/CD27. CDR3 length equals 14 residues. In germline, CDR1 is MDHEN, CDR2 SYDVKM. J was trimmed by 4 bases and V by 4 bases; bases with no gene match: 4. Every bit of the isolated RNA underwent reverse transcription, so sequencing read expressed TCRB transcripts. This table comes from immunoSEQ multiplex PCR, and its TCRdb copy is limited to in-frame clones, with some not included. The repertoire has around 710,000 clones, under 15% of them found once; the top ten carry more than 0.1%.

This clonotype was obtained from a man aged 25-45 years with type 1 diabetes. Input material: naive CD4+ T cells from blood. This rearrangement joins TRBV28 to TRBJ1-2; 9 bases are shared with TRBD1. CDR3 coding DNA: TGTGCCAGCAGTTCCTCGGGACAGGGCTATGGCTACACCTTC. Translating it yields CASSSSGQGYGYTF.